What follows are 15 T cell receptor beta chains derived from one specimen sequenced in a study of STAT3 mutations in large granular lymphocyte leukemia. Findings and caveats of the study: Every T-cell large granular lymphocyte leukemia patient had at least one immunodominant TCR beta clonotype.

These receptors' antigens are unknown. Some clones are missing from TCRdb's copy, which holds only in-frame ones; the method was immunoSEQ multiplex PCR. In the table there are 17,000 or so clones, roughly 81% of which are singletons. Sequencing was carried out using peripheral blood mononuclear cells. The receptors here all came from a man aged 50-59 years with T-cell large granular lymphocyte leukemia. Some clones in this sample may be carry-over from other donors' samples.

The V gene is TRBV9, the J gene TRBJ1-2; D gene ambiguous. Germline CDR1 SGDLS, CDR2 YYNGEE. This CDR3 is built from 15 residues. The V gene lost 4 bases and the J gene lost 0 bases, with 13 bases spanning the gap. CDR3 coding DNA: TGTGCCAGCAGCCCCCCTGGCTTAGCTAACTATGGCTACACCTTC. It codes for CASSPPGLANYGYTF.

V usage is TRBV13 and J usage is TRBJ2-4, with a tentative D call TRBD2 (5 bases). CDR1 and CDR2 from the germline V gene are PRHDT and FYEKMQ (reference sequence). This CDR3 is built from 18 residues. V was pared by 0 bases and J by 7 bases, with 22 bases between. CDR3 loop: CASSLGEGNPTPANIQYF. The CDR3 nucleotides are TGTGCCAGCAGCTTAGGTGAGGGCAACCCCACCCCGGCGAACATTCAGTACTTC.

This clone was found a few times. V gene TRBV5-1 combines with J gene TRBJ2-2, with D possibly being TRBD1 or TRBD2 (7 bases each). The CDR3 contains 15 residues. The ends were cut back, 4 bases at V and 5 bases at J, with 15 bases in the middle. The germline gives CDR1 SGHRS, CDR2 YFSETQ. CDR3 residues: CASSPDREGTGELFF. The CDR3 bases are TGCGCCAGCAGCCCAGACAGGGAGGGTACCGGGGAGCTGTTTTTT.

V gene TRBV6-1 combines with J gene TRBJ2-3, with 8 bases aligning to TRBD2. The CDR3 sequence is 14 residues long. Germline lookup yields CDR1 MNHNS and CDR2 SASEGT. V gave up 3 bases and J gave up 3 bases; unmatched junction bases: 2. CDR3 sequence (DNA): TGTGCCAGCAGTGACAGCGGGGGAACAGATACGCAGTATTTT. Protein product: CASSDSGGTDTQYF.

This sequence joins TRBV5-1 and TRBJ1-1; D remains ambiguous. In germline, CDR1 is SGHRS, CDR2 YFSETQ. The V end was cut by 0 bases, the J end by 5 bases, with 14 bases between. The length of the CDR3 is 15 residues. The CDR3 nucleotides read TGCGCCAGCAGCTTGGAATTGATTCCCCCTACTGAAGCTTTCTTT. Translating it yields CASSLELIPPTEAFF.

This chain links TRBV14 with TRBJ2-5, with 12 bases identical to TRBD2. The CDR3 is 16 amino acids. With V trimmed by 6 bases and J by 4 bases, 9 bases remained unmatched. CDR1 is SGHDN, CDR2 FVKESK, per germline. The DNA for the CDR3 is TGTGCCAGCAGTCAAAGGACTAGCGGGAACTTAGAGACCCAGTACTTC. It yields the protein CASSQRTSGNLETQYF.

The chain carries TRBV19 and TRBJ1-5; 11 bases align to TRBD1. Germline CDR1 is LNHDA and CDR2 is SQIVND (reference sequence). CDR3 length: 14 amino acids. V shed 6 bases and J 4 bases; nucleotides not matched to a gene: 2. The CDR3 spells CASSGTGGNQPQHF. The CDR3 nucleotides read TGTGCCAGTAGCGGGACAGGGGGAAATCAGCCCCAGCATTTT.

The J gene is TRBJ1-4, the V gene TRBV14; 7 bases agree with TRBD1. The junction had 16 bases not matched to a gene; V was cut back by 5 bases and J by 7 bases. Germline V gene sequence: CDR1 SGHDN, CDR2 FVKESK. There are 17 residues in the CDR3. The CDR3 spells CASSNDRAAATGEKLFF. The DNA of the CDR3 is TGTGCCAGCAGCAATGACAGGGCCGCCGCGACGGGTGAAAAACTGTTTTTT.

The chain couples TRBV5-1 to TRBJ2-5; D is perhaps TRBD1 or TRBD2 (5 bases each). Trimming pared 4 bases from V and 3 bases from J, leaving 19 bases between. Germline CDR1 reads SGHRS; CDR2 reads YFSETQ. The CDR3 totals 16 residues. The CDR3 region is CASSGTPGQIKETQYF. The DNA for the CDR3 is TGCGCCAGCAGCGGGACCCCTGGCCAGATCAAAGAGACCCAGTACTTC. Full variable domain (remainder filled in from reference TRBV5-1 and TRBJ2-5): KAGVTQTPRYLIKTRGQQVTLSCSPISGHRSVSWYQQTPGQGLQFLFEYFSETQRNKGNFPGRFSGRQFSNSRSEMNVSTLELGDSALYLCASSGTPGQIKETQYFGPGTRLLVL.

The chain carries TRBV18 and TRBJ2-5, with 11 bases identical to TRBD1. CDR1 is KGHSH, CDR2 LQKENI, per germline. V lost 3 bases and J lost 5; bases outside the gene matches: 5. The CDR3 totals 15 residues. CDR3 sequence reads: CASSPGDRGIETQYF. The CDR3 DNA reads as TGTGCCAGCTCACCGGGGGACAGGGGGATTGAGACCCAGTACTTC.

The chain is built from TRBV9 and TRBJ2-1; 9 nucleotides agree with TRBD2. The CDR3 length is 19 residues. Germline V gene sequence: CDR1 SGDLS, CDR2 YYNGEE. Trimming took 1 base from V and 7 from J; bases not matched to a gene: 18. The CDR3 loop reads CASSVSGASGNKGVNEQFF. The CDR3 DNA reads TGTGCCAGCAGCGTATCTGGGGCTAGCGGGAACAAAGGTGTAAATGAGCAGTTCTTC.

The V gene is TRBV15, the J gene TRBJ2-2; D gene unclear. This CDR3 spans 16 amino acids. Trimming removed 1 base from V and 6 bases from J, with 15 bases in between. Germline lookup yields CDR1 LNHNV and CDR2 YYDKDF (reference sequence). CDR3 sequence (DNA): TGTGCCACCAGCAGAGTTGGTGTCCTTACCGCCGGGGAGCTGTTTTTT. This sequence encodes CATSRVGVLTAGELFF.

The V call is TRBV6-5, the J call TRBJ1-2; TRBD1 matches 7 bases. This CDR3 has 12 amino acids. Germline trimming cut 8 bases from V and 6 bases from J; bases unmatched to any gene: 6. From germline, CDR1 is MNHEY and CDR2 SVGAGI. CDR3 in amino acids: CASAKGADGYTF. The DNA for the CDR3 is TGTGCCAGCGCCAAGGGGGCAGATGGCTACACCTTC.

The CDR3 sequence is CASSLLPREAPRGYEQYF. In DNA form, the CDR3 reads TGTGCCAGCAGCTTATTGCCCCGGGAGGCTCCTAGGGGATACGAGCAGTACTTC. The rearrangement links TRBV7-9 to TRBJ2-7, with 7 nucleotides matching TRBD2. Germline CDR1 SEHNR, CDR2 FQNEAQ (reference sequence). J gave up 4 bases and V 2 bases, and 17 bases lay outside the gene matches. The CDR3 spans 18 residues.

The chain employs TRBV7-8 and TRBJ2-2; D ambiguous. The CDR3 is made up of 14 amino acids. V lost 3 bases to trimming and J lost 5 bases, with 10 bases between them. Germline assignment: CDR1 SGHVS and CDR2 FQNEAQ. CDR3 amino acids: CASSFKVWTGELFF. CDR3 sequence (DNA): TGTGCCAGCAGCTTCAAGGTTTGGACCGGGGAGCTGTTTTTT.